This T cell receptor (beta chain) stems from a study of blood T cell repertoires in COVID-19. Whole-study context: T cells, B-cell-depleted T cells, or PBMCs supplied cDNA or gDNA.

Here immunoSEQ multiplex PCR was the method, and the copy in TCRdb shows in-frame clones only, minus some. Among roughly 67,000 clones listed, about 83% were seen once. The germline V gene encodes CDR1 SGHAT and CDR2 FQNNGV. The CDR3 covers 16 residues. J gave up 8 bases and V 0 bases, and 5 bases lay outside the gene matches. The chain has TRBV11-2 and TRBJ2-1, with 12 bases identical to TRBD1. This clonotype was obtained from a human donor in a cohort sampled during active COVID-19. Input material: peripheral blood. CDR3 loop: CASSLDVGQGADEQFF. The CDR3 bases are TGTGCCAGCAGCTTAGATGTGGGACAGGGGGCTGATGAGCAGTTCTTC. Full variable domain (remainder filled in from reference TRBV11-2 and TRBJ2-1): EAGVAQSPRYKIIEKRQSVAFWCNPISGHATLYWYQQILGQGPKLLIQFQNNGVVDDSQLPKDRFSAERLKGVDSTLKIQPAKLEDSAVYLCASSLDVGQGADEQFFGPGTRLTVL.